The 32 T cell receptor beta chains given below trace back to one sample, sequenced in a study of identical twins. TCRdb re-called the 5' RACE reads with MiXCR, one entry per CDR3 protein. The sample records roughly 250,000 distinct CDR3 sequences, over 11% being singletons. Source material: memory (CD45RO+) T cells sorted from blood. Every receptor here comes from a woman under 30 in good health.

This clonotype was observed a handful of times. The chain is built from TRBV7-3 and TRBJ1-2, with D hard to call. The CDR3 is made up of 13 amino acids. CDR1 is SGHTA and CDR2 is FQGTGA in the germline V gene. The V end was cut by 2 bases, the J end by 8 bases, with 12 bases between. CDR3 DNA sequence: TGTGCCAGCAGCTTAGGTCCTTCTCACGGCTACACCTTC. Its protein is CASSLGPSHGYTF.

A word on this clonotype: Lacking the conserved final phenylalanine or tryptophan, this CDR3 likely reflects a read error. The limits of the CDR3 on the DNA are not certain, so only TCRdb's listed CDR3 is given. The chain joins TRBV5-6 to TRBJ2-1. Germline lookup yields CDR1 SGHDT and CDR2 YYEEEE. The CDR3 has 13 residues if both end residues are counted. The CDR3 spells CASSNSFLERRAI.

CDR3: CASSRQGQGTEAFF. For the CDR3, the DNA is TGCGCCAGCAGCCGGCAGGGCCAGGGCACTGAAGCTTTCTTT. This chain connects TRBV5-1 to TRBJ1-1; a weak D match, TRBD1 (5 bases). The ends were cut back, 4 bases at V and 4 bases at J, with 14 bases in the middle. This CDR3 contains 14 residues. Germline CDR1 is SGHRS and CDR2 is YFSETQ.

This clonotype was found many times. The genes are TRBV7-2 and TRBJ1-5, with a possible D match to TRBD1 (5 bases). CDR1 is SGHTA and CDR2 is FQGNSA in the germline V gene. The CDR3 consists of 15 residues. V lost 0 bases and J 5 bases, leaving 11 bases between the germline ends. For the CDR3, the DNA is TGTGCCAGCAGCTTAGCCGCAACAGGTTATCAGCCCCAGCATTTT. Its protein is CASSLAATGYQPQHF. The variable domain in full, with the rest retrieved from reference TRBV7-2 and TRBJ1-5, is GAGVSQSPSNKVTEKGKDVELRCDPISGHTALYWYRQSLGQGLEFLIYFQGNSAPDKSGLPSDRFSAERTGGSVSTLTIQRTQQEDSAVYLCASSLAATGYQPQHFGDGTRLSIL.

This sequence joins TRBV20-1 and TRBJ1-2; 9 positions match TRBD1. Germline V gene sequence: CDR1 DFQATT, CDR2 SNEGSKA (reference sequence). This CDR3 is 12 amino acids long. V was pared by 4 bases and J by 5 bases, with 2 bases of the junction left unmatched. This CDR3 reads CSATDRGYGYTF. The CDR3 DNA reads TGCAGTGCTACGGACAGGGGTTATGGCTACACCTTC.

The gene calls are TRBV12-3 or TRBV12-4 and TRBJ1-1; possible D gene TRBD1, 5 bases. Trimming cost V 5 bases and J 6 bases, with 10 bases left between them. The CDR3 loop spans 12 amino acids. The CDR3 loop reads CASSPRQSEAFF. The DNA for the CDR3 is TGTGCCAGCAGTCCCAGACAGTCTGAAGCTTTCTTT.

J is TRBJ1-2 and V is TRBV3-1; perhaps TRBD1 as D (6 bases). Trimming shortened V by 0 bases and J by 2 bases, and 13 bases separated the two germline ends. The CDR3 is 16 amino acids. Germline V gene lookup returns CDR1 LGHDT and CDR2 YNNKEL (reference sequence). CDR3 nucleotide sequence: TGTGCCAGCAGCCAAGATGGGGGCTCGCGAAACTATGGCTACACCTTC. It specifies CASSQDGGSRNYGYTF.

This clonotype was detected a few times. V gene TRBV7-9 combines with J gene TRBJ1-2; TRBD1 agrees at 9 bases. V shed 4 bases and J 7 bases; nucleotides not matched to a gene: 16. Per the germline V gene, CDR1 is SEHNR and CDR2 is FQNEAQ (reference sequence). The CDR3 covers 17 residues. CDR3 in DNA: TGTGCCAGCAGCTCCACCCGCCCCCGGGACAGGGTTTCTGGCTACACCTTC. This encodes CASSSTRPRDRVSGYTF.

This clonotype was recorded a few times. This chain joins TRBV20-1 and TRBJ2-5; 9 nucleotides align to TRBD1. Germline V CDR1 and CDR2: DFQATT, SNEGSKA (reference sequence). This CDR3 spans 16 amino acids. The V and J ends lost 1 base and 2 bases, in that order; junction bases with no gene match: 8. CDR3 DNA sequence: TGCAGTGCTAGAGGCCCACAGGGGGCCCGGCAAGAGACCCAGTACTTC. Translated, it gives CSARGPQGARQETQYF.

This clonotype was seen more than once but under ten times. The genes are TRBV2 and TRBJ2-5; 7 nucleotides line up with TRBD1. The CDR3 runs 13 residues. V lost 6 bases, J lost 2 bases, and 3 bases stayed unmatched. From germline, CDR1 is SNHLY and CDR2 FYNNEI. The CDR3 DNA sequence: TGTGCCAGCAGCGAGGACAGGCAAGAGACCCAGTACTTC. Translating gives CASSEDRQETQYF.

V usage is TRBV28 and J usage is TRBJ2-2, with D unresolved. The CDR3 is made up of 14 amino acids. Germline-derived CDR1 and CDR2 are MDHEN and SYDVKM. The V end lost 3 bases, the J end lost 2 bases, and 7 bases lay between the germline ends. This CDR3 is CASSLDHNTGELFF. The CDR3 bases are TGTGCCAGCAGTTTGGATCACAACACCGGGGAGCTGTTTTTT.

This clonotype has a handful of counts. V usage is TRBV6-1 and J usage is TRBJ2-3; the D is unclear. The V end lost 4 bases, the J end lost 0 bases, and 5 bases lay between the germline ends. The CDR3 is made up of 13 amino acids. CDR1 MNHNS and CDR2 SASEGT come from the germline V gene. CDR3 residues: CASSGVSTDTQYF. The DNA of the CDR3 is TGTGCCAGCAGTGGAGTGAGCACAGATACGCAGTATTTT.

The chain joins TRBV29-1 to TRBJ2-7; 12 nucleotides agree with TRBD2. Trimming at V came to 1 base and at J to 6 bases, leaving 7 bases not matched to a gene. CDR3 length: 15 amino acids. Looked up from germline, CDR1 is SQVTM and CDR2 is ANQGSEA. In nucleotides, the CDR3 is TGCAGCGTTGAAGCGACTAGCGGGAGTGTGTTCGAGCAGTACTTC. Translation: CSVEATSGSVFEQYF.

This rearrangement joins TRBV7-6 to TRBJ2-3, with a possible D match to TRBD2 (6 bases). Germline V gene sequence: CDR1 SGHVS, CDR2 FNYEAQ. CDR3 length: 15 amino acids. The V and J ends lost 4 bases and 0 bases respectively, with 11 bases between them. In nucleotides, the CDR3 is TGTGCCAGCAGCTCCGGACTAACGAGCACAGATACGCAGTATTTT. This encodes CASSSGLTSTDTQYF.

CDR3 bases: TGTGCCAGCAGCCTTAACCCCGGGTACGAGCAGTACTTC. The encoded protein is CASSLNPGYEQYF. This chain joins TRBV14 and TRBJ2-7; D is uncertain. V was shortened by 4 bases and J by 4 bases, with 11 bases between the two germline ends. The CDR3 contains 13 residues. Germline V lookup: CDR1 SGHDN, CDR2 FVKESK.

The gene calls are TRBV20-1 and TRBJ1-2; 9 nucleotides match TRBD1. V shed 0 bases, J shed 4 bases, and the junction held 6 bases outside the gene matches. CDR1 is DFQATT, CDR2 SNEGSKA, per germline (reference sequence). The CDR3 runs 15 residues. CDR3 protein: CSARDSGQGFYGYTF. CDR3 bases: TGCAGTGCTAGAGATTCGGGACAGGGCTTCTATGGCTACACCTTC.

The V and J genes are TRBV24-1 and TRBJ2-3; the match to TRBD2 covers 10 bases. The CDR3 is 18 residues long. V lost 5 bases to trimming and J lost 0 bases; unmatched junction nucleotides: 10. The germline V gene has CDR1 KGHDR and CDR2 SFDVKD. CDR3 DNA: TGTGCCACCAGTGGGCCCGGGCTACTAGCGGGGAGCACAGATACGCAGTATTTT. Translated: CATSGPGLLAGSTDTQYF.

The chain is built from TRBV7-2 and TRBJ1-2; the match to TRBD1 covers 9 bases. The trim removed 1 base at V and 0 bases at J, leaving 3 bases unmatched. CDR3 length equals 16 residues. Germline V CDR1 and CDR2: SGHTA, FQGNSA. Here the CDR3 reads CASSLGGQGANYGYTF. The CDR3 DNA follows: TGTGCCAGCAGCTTAGGGGGACAGGGAGCTAACTATGGCTACACCTTC.

This clonotype was detected only a few times. The J gene is TRBJ2-1, the V gene TRBV20-1, with 11 bases identical to TRBD1. The CDR3 runs to 13 residues. Germline V gives CDR1 DFQATT, CDR2 SNEGSKA (reference sequence). V lost 5 bases, J lost 8 bases, and 5 bases stayed unmatched. CDR3 DNA sequence: TGCAGTGCTCCCGGACAGGGGGCCGATGAGCAGTTCTTC. It codes for CSAPGQGADEQFF.

This clonotype occurred a few times. The gene calls are TRBV5-1 and TRBJ2-3, with no clear D. Germline assignment: CDR1 SGHRS and CDR2 YFSETQ. Trimming stripped 4 bases from V and 3 bases from J, with 9 bases between. The CDR3 contains 13 residues. The chain's CDR3 is CASSQTDTDTQYF. CDR3 coding DNA: TGCGCCAGCAGCCAGACTGATACAGATACGCAGTATTTT.

In this sample, this clonotype turned up many times. CDR3 protein: CSAEERGGYNEQFF. As DNA, the CDR3 is TGCAGTGCAGAAGAGCGGGGGGGCTACAATGAGCAGTTCTTC. This chain connects TRBV20-1 to TRBJ2-1, with TRBD2 matching 10 bases. The germline V gene encodes CDR1 DFQATT and CDR2 SNEGSKA (reference sequence). V gave up 6 bases and J gave up 3 bases; unmatched junction bases: 5. CDR3 size: 14 residues.

V gene TRBV20-1 combines with J gene TRBJ2-7; unclear D gene. CDR1 and CDR2 (germline): DFQATT, SNEGSKA (reference sequence). Deletions cut 3 bases from V and 3 bases from J, with 9 bases between. The CDR3 totals 12 residues. The CDR3 loop reads CSASLRGYEQYF. The CDR3 DNA sequence: TGCAGTGCTAGCCTTCGCGGCTACGAGCAGTACTTC.

This clonotype was counted between two and nine times. The chain carries TRBV20-1 and TRBJ2-5; the match to TRBD2 covers 10 bases. V lost 0 bases and J lost 2; bases outside the gene matches: 6. In germline, CDR1 is DFQATT, CDR2 SNEGSKA (reference sequence). This CDR3 comprises 16 residues. CDR3 bases: TGCAGTGCTAGAGATCTGATTAGCGGGGGGCAAGAGACCCAGTACTTC. This translates into CSARDLISGGQETQYF.

In its sample, this clonotype was seen many times. The chain couples TRBV12-3 or TRBV12-4 to TRBJ1-2, with a weak D call TRBD1 (6 bases). The CDR3 consists of 16 residues. Trimming shortened V by 4 bases and J by 8 bases, and 23 bases separated the two germline ends. CDR3 sequence: CASSSPWGAGVGGYTF. CDR3 coding DNA: TGTGCCAGCAGTTCCCCATGGGGGGCAGGGGTGGGCGGCTACACCTTC.

The V and J genes are TRBV27 and TRBJ1-2; 7 nucleotides match TRBD1. This CDR3 is 15 amino acids long. The trim removed 6 bases at V and 1 base at J, leaving 8 bases unmatched. Germline-derived CDR1 and CDR2 are MNHEY and SMNVEV (reference sequence). CDR3: CASSPRGTVNYGYTF. CDR3 sequence (DNA): TGTGCCAGCAGCCCCCGTGGGACAGTTAACTATGGCTACACCTTC.

The V call is TRBV6-2 or TRBV6-3, the J call TRBJ2-6, with 10 bases fitting TRBD1. Germline-derived CDR1 and CDR2 are MNHEY and SVGEGT. The V gene end was trimmed by 10 bases and the J gene end by 1 base; junction bases not matched to a gene: 10. CDR3 size: 17 residues. In DNA form, the CDR3 reads TGTGCCACCCATCATCCGGGACAGGGGTCTGGGGCCAACGTCCTGACTTTC. Amino acids: CATHHPGQGSGANVLTF.

This clonotype was counted a few times. The rearrangement links TRBV6-2 or TRBV6-3 to TRBJ2-5; D may be TRBD1 (6 bases). Germline CDR1 and CDR2: MNHEY and SVGEGT. Trimming left V 2 bases short and J 13 bases short, with 20 bases between. The CDR3 consists of 14 residues. CDR3 loop: CASSYTGTQGAPYF. The CDR3 nucleotides are TGTGCCAGCAGTTACACTGGGACACAAGGGGCCCCGTACTTC.

J is TRBJ2-2 and V is TRBV6-5; D gene unclear. Germline values: CDR1 MNHEY, CDR2 SVGAGI. This CDR3 comprises 15 residues. Deletions cut 0 bases from V and 8 bases from J, with 13 bases between. The CDR3, as DNA: TGTGCCAGCAGTTACTCGACCCAGTATGCGGGGGAGCTGTTTTTT. It translates to CASSYSTQYAGELFF.

This clonotype has more than one count but fewer than ten. The chain is built from TRBV12-3 or TRBV12-4 and TRBJ1-5; D is possibly TRBD1 (5 bases). This CDR3 is 14 amino acids long. Trimming pared 8 bases from V and 0 bases from J, leaving 11 bases between. CDR3 residues: CASCRETSNQPQHF. The CDR3, as DNA: TGTGCCAGCTGCAGGGAGACTAGCAATCAGCCCCAGCATTTT.

This clonotype was observed a few times. The CDR3 protein is CASSLVATSYEQYF. In DNA form, the CDR3 reads TGTGCCAGCAGCTTAGTAGCGACCTCCTACGAGCAGTACTTC. This rearrangement joins TRBV7-2 to TRBJ2-7; possibly TRBD2 for D (5 bases). The V gene's germline CDR1 is SGHTA and CDR2 FQGNSA. The CDR3 spans 14 residues. V was clipped by 1 base and J by 0 bases, with 7 bases between them.

There are many counts of this clonotype. The chain uses TRBV11-2 and TRBJ1-5; D gene ambiguous. CDR1 and CDR2 (germline): SGHAT, FQNNGV. The CDR3 is 15 amino acids. Trimming removed 0 bases from V and 4 bases from J, with 10 bases in between. CDR3 sequence: CASSLEPSGNQPQHF. Written as DNA, the CDR3 is TGTGCCAGCAGCTTAGAGCCGTCGGGGAATCAGCCCCAGCATTTT.

This clonotype was detected a few times. V usage is TRBV5-1 and J usage is TRBJ2-5; 13 bases map to TRBD2. V lost 4 bases to trimming and J lost 4 bases; unmatched junction nucleotides: 7. Germline V gene sequence: CDR1 SGHRS, CDR2 YFSETQ. This CDR3 has 16 amino acids. This chain's CDR3 is CASSPGLAGALETQYF. As DNA, the CDR3 is TGCGCCAGCAGCCCAGGACTAGCGGGGGCATTAGAGACCCAGTACTTC.